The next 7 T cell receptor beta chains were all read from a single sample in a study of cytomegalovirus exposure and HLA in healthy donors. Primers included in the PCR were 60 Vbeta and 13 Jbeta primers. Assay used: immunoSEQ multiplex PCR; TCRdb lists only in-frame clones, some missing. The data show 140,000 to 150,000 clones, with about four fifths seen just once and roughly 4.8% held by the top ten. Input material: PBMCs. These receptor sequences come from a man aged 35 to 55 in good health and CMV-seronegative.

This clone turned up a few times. CDR3 residues: CASSRKGTAQPYEQYF. In DNA form, the CDR3 reads TGTGCCAGCAGTCGTAAGGGGACAGCCCAACCCTACGAGCAGTACTTC. The chain joins TRBV28 to TRBJ2-5; 7 bases fit TRBD1. The J call is doubtful: the DNA matches TRBJ2-7 better. The CDR3 is 16 amino acids. Germline CDR1 and CDR2: MDHEN and SYDVKM.

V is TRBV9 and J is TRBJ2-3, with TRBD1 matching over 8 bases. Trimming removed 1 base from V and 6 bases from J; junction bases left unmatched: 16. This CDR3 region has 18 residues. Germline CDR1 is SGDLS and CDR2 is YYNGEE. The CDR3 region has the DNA TGTGCCAGCAGCGTACCAGGGGGCGAATTTCAAGGTCCCGATACGCAGTATTTT. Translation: CASSVPGGEFQGPDTQYF.

In DNA, the CDR3 is TGTGCCAGCAGCTTGGGGACTTTCCAAGAGACCCAGTACTTC. This encodes CASSLGTFQETQYF. This chain joins TRBV5-6 and TRBJ2-5; tentative D call: TRBD2 (5 bases). Germline CDR1 is SGHDT and CDR2 is YYEEEE. CDR3 size: 14 residues. The V end was cut by 0 bases, the J end by 1 base, with 7 bases between.

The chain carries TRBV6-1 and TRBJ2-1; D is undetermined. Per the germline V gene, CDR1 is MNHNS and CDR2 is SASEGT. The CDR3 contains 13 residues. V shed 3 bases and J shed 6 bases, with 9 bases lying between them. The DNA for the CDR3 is TGTGCCAGCAGTGACGGTTATGGCAATGAGCAGTTCTTC. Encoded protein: CASSDGYGNEQFF.

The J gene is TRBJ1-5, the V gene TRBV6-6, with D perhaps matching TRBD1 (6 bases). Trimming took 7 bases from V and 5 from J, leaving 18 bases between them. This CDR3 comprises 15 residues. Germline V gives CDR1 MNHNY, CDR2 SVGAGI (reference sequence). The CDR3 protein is CASNTQGQGHQPQHF. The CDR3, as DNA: TGTGCCAGCAATACACAAGGGCAGGGGCATCAGCCCCAGCATTTT.

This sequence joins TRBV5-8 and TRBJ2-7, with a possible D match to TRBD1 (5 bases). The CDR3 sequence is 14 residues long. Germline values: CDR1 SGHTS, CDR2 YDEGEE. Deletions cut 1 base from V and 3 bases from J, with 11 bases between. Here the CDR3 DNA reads TGTGCCAGCAGCTTGATGAAGGGGTACTACGAGCAGTACTTC. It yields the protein CASSLMKGYYEQYF. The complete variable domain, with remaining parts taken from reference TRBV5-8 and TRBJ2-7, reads EAGVTQSPTHLIKTRGQQATLRCSPISGHTSVYWYQQALGLGLQFLLWYDEGEERNRGNFPPRFSGRQFPNYSSELNVNALELEDSALYLCASSLMKGYYEQYFGPGTRLTVT.

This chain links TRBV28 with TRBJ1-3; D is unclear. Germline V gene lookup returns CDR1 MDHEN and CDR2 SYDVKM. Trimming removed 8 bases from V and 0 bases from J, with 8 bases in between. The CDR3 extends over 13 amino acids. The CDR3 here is CASPTSSGNTIYF. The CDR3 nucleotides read TGTGCCAGCCCGACTAGCTCTGGAAACACCATATATTTT.